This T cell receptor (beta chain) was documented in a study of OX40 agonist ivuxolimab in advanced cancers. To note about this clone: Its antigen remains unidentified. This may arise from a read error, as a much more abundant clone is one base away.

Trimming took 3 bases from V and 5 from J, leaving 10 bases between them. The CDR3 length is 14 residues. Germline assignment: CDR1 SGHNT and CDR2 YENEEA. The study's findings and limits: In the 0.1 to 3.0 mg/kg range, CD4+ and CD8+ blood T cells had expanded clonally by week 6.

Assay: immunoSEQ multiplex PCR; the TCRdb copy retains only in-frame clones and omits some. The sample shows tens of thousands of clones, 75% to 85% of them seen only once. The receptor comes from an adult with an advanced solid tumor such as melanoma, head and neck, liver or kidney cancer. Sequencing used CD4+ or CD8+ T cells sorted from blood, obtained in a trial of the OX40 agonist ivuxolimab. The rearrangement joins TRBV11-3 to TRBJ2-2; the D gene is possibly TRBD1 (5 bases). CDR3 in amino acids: CASSFHQGTGELFF. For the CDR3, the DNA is TGTGCCAGCAGCTTTCATCAGGGAACCGGGGAGCTGTTTTTT.